Shown below are 14 T cell receptor beta chains from a single sample sequenced in a study of Graves' ophthalmopathy and Graves' hyperthyroidism. TCR beta CDR3 regions were amplified from RNA transcripts. In the first round, RT-PCR was carried out with HTBI primers, and a multiplex PCR formed the second round. TCRdb redid the calling of the multiplex PCR reads with MiXCR, one entry per CDR3 protein. The table lists hundreds of thousands of distinct CDR3 sequences, about 20% of them singletons. Sequencing input: peripheral blood. Receptors were obtained from a woman younger than 30 with stable Graves' hyperthyroidism. Some clones in this sample may be carry-over from other donors' samples.

This chain connects TRBV28 to TRBJ2-5, with 16 bases that match TRBD2. J gave up 3 bases and V 5 bases, and 6 bases lay outside the gene matches. The CDR3 spans 17 residues. Per germline, CDR1 MDHEN and CDR2 SYDVKM. CDR3 nucleotides: TGTGCCAGCAGTCCGGGACTAGCGGGAGGGGAGGAAGAGACCCAGTACTTC. This encodes CASSPGLAGGEEETQYF.

The chain carries TRBV9 and TRBJ2-2; the match to TRBD2 covers 10 bases. Germline V gene sequence: CDR1 SGDLS, CDR2 YYNGEE. J lost 0 bases, V lost 4 bases, and 9 bases had no gene match. The CDR3 has 18 residues. This CDR3 reads CASSSRSGGAANTGELFF. The CDR3 DNA reads as TGTGCCAGCAGCTCCCGGAGCGGGGGGGCTGCGAACACCGGGGAGCTGTTTTTT.

There are many counts of this clonotype. This chain joins TRBV20-1 and TRBJ2-7; 9 bases line up with TRBD2. V shed 5 bases and J 2 bases; nucleotides not matched to a gene: 13. The CDR3 loop spans 16 amino acids. Germline CDR1 and CDR2: DFQATT and SNEGSKA (reference sequence). The CDR3 here is CSALWLAGSQPYEQYF. The DNA for the CDR3 is TGCAGTGCTCTCTGGCTAGCGGGGTCACAGCCCTACGAGCAGTACTTC.

This rearrangement joins TRBV24-1 to TRBJ2-5; D not resolved. The V gene lost 0 bases and the J gene lost 5 bases, with 15 bases spanning the gap. In germline, CDR1 is KGHDR, CDR2 SFDVKD. The CDR3 runs 16 residues. CDR3 loop: CATSDLSIGRGETQYF. DNA for the CDR3: TGTGCCACCAGTGATTTGAGTATCGGCCGTGGGGAGACCCAGTACTTC.

In its sample, this clonotype was seen many times. V and J are TRBV11-2 and TRBJ1-1; 7 bases match TRBD1. CDR1 is SGHAT, CDR2 FQNNGV, per germline. The CDR3 is 14 residues long. Trimming cost V 5 bases and J 3 bases; bases outside gene matches: 6. The CDR3 bases are TGTGCCAGCAGCGCGACAGGGTTATACACTGAAGCTTTCTTT. It yields the protein CASSATGLYTEAFF.

This clonotype came up many times. The J gene is TRBJ2-5, the V gene TRBV4-1; no definite D call. This CDR3 has 13 amino acids. Germline assignment: CDR1 MGHRA and CDR2 YSYEKL. Trimming pared 4 bases from V and 5 bases from J, leaving 11 bases between. The CDR3 region is CASSPWSRETQYF. The CDR3 region has the DNA TGCGCCAGCAGCCCCTGGAGTAGGGAGACCCAGTACTTC.

This clonotype has a count of ten or more. The genes are TRBV4-2 and TRBJ2-7; TRBD2 is a possible D gene (5 bases). Trimming left V 4 bases short and J 7 bases short, with 14 bases between. CDR3 length: 13 residues. Germline V gene lookup returns CDR1 LGHNA and CDR2 YNFKEQ. The CDR3, as DNA: TGTGCCAGCAGCCCAAAAGTGGAGGTGGAGCAGTACTTC. It is translated as CASSPKVEVEQYF.

At least ten counts were recorded for this clonotype. The V and J genes are TRBV9 and TRBJ1-1; TRBD1 agrees at 7 bases. V gave up 3 bases and J gave up 2 bases; unmatched junction bases: 7. This CDR3 contains 15 residues. Germline V gives CDR1 SGDLS, CDR2 YYNGEE. Here the CDR3 reads CASSGQGDQNTEAFF. In nucleotides, the CDR3 is TGTGCCAGCAGCGGACAGGGAGACCAAAACACTGAAGCTTTCTTT.

On this clonotype itself: Sequence at one end of the junction differs from germline and may be a read error. This rearrangement joins TRBV6-5 to TRBJ2-5; tentative D call: TRBD1 (5 bases). Germline V gene sequence: CDR1 MNHEY, CDR2 SVGAGI. This CDR3 is built from 13 residues. Here the CDR3 DNA reads TGTGCCAACAGTTACAGGTTGGGGGAGACCCAGTACTTC. Amino acids: CANSYRLGETQYF.

This clonotype was seen a few times. The gene calls are TRBV6-1 and TRBJ2-2; D unresolved. The V gene lost 11 bases and the J gene lost 0 bases, with 13 bases spanning the gap. Looked up from germline, CDR1 is MNHNS and CDR2 is SASEGT. CDR3 size: 14 residues. The CDR3 sequence: CAHSRAANTGELFF. In nucleotides, the CDR3 is TGTGCCCACTCCCGGGCAGCGAACACCGGGGAGCTGTTTTTT.

The chain joins TRBV2 to TRBJ2-2; TRBD2 is a possible D gene (5 bases). The V gene lost 7 bases and the J gene lost 8 bases, with 11 bases spanning the gap. CDR3 length equals 12 residues. Germline assignment: CDR1 SNHLY and CDR2 FYNNEI. Written as DNA, the CDR3 is TGTGCCAGCACTAGCAGGCTAGGGGAGCTGTTTTTT. Amino acid sequence: CASTSRLGELFF.

The chain combines TRBV5-4 with TRBJ2-6; D is possibly TRBD1 (6 bases). The germline V gene has CDR1 SGHNT and CDR2 YYREEE (reference sequence). V was shortened by 1 base and J by 0 bases, with 23 bases between the two germline ends. The CDR3 spans 21 residues. CDR3 DNA: TGTGCCAGCAGCTTGTATCTTCGGCGGTCAGGGGCCAACTCTGGGGCCAACGTCCTGACTTTC. The encoded protein is CASSLYLRRSGANSGANVLTF. Filled out from reference TRBV5-4 and TRBJ2-6, the complete variable domain reads ETGVTQSPTHLIKTRGQQVTLRCSSQSGHNTVSWYQQALGQGPQFIFQYYREEENGRGNFPPRFSGLQFPNYSSELNVNALELDDSALYLCASSLYLRRSGANSGANVLTFGAGSRLTVL.

This chain connects TRBV29-1 to TRBJ2-5, with TRBD1 as a possible D gene (6 bases). CDR1 and CDR2 (germline): SQVTM, ANQGSEA. V dropped 4 bases and J dropped 4 bases, with 13 bases sitting between them. This CDR3 has 13 residues. The CDR3 loop is CSVGDIRRETQYF. CDR3 in DNA: TGCAGCGTTGGGGACATCAGACGAGAGACCCAGTACTTC. The full variable domain, rest sourced from reference TRBV29-1 and TRBJ2-5, is SAVISQKPSRDICQRGTSLTIQCQVDSQVTMMFWYRQQPGQSLTLIATANQGSEATYESGFVIDKFPISRPNLTFSTLTVSNMSPEDSSIYLCSVGDIRRETQYFGPGTRLLVL.

This clonotype was detected many times. The rearrangement uses TRBV10-3 and TRBJ2-7, with TRBD2 identical over 9 bases. Germline CDR1 and CDR2: ENHRY and SYGVKD. CDR3 size: 17 residues. The junction had 12 bases not matched to a gene; V was cut back by 4 bases and J by 2 bases. The chain's CDR3 is CAISGGISGGTTYEQYF. As DNA, the CDR3 is TGTGCCATCAGTGGGGGGATTAGCGGGGGCACAACCTACGAGCAGTACTTC.